This note documents a single T cell receptor (beta chain) sequence. The data stem from a study of control samples from healthy donors and cancer patients. The length of the CDR3 is 14 residues. The V gene's germline CDR1 is MNHEY and CDR2 SMNVEV (reference sequence). V was clipped by 6 bases and J by 4 bases; unmatched bases: 6. Profiled with immunoSEQ multiplex PCR; TCRdb holds only in-frame clones, not every one. The sample carries under 150,000 clones, roughly 92% recorded once. This receptor was taken from a young man in good health. This chain connects TRBV27 to TRBJ1-5, with TRBD1 matching over 7 bases. Sequenced input: blood. The CDR3 nucleotides are TGTGCCAGCAGGCAGACAGGGCTAAATCAGCCCCAGCATTTT. Protein product: CASRQTGLNQPQHF.